The sequence of this T cell receptor beta chain was determined in a study of radiotherapy plus CTLA-4 blockade in lung cancer. About the research overall: Objective responses arose in 15% to 20% of patients, and approximately 28% experienced disease control.

Data came from immunoSEQ multiplex PCR; TCRdb stores just in-frame clones and leaves some out. This table holds 75,000 to 100,000 clones, approximately 85% found once. The CDR3 sequence is 15 residues long. The V gene's germline CDR1 is MNHEY and CDR2 SVGAGI. The V and J ends lost 8 bases and 4 bases, in that order; junction bases with no gene match: 14. Points from the study as a whole: TCR clones originating in tumors grew in number in blood after radiotherapy plus ipilimumab.

As for this clone: Its antigen is currently unknown.

Specimen: peripheral blood, collected from a patient treated with radiotherapy plus ipilimumab. The chain uses TRBV6-5 and TRBJ2-7; 7 bases line up with TRBD2. This sequence originates from a human donor with non-small cell lung cancer who had a partial response to radiotherapy plus ipilimumab. CDR3 bases: TGTGCCAGCCAAAACGTGGGGGGAGGGCCGTACGAGCAGTACTTC. It translates to CASQNVGGGPYEQYF.